This T cell receptor (beta chain) derives from a study of blood T cell repertoires in COVID-19. About the research overall: PBMCs, B-cell-depleted T cells, or T cells provided the cDNA or gDNA that made up the material.

Germline CDR1 is SEHNR and CDR2 is FQNEAQ (reference sequence). The CDR3 sequence is 16 residues long. J was trimmed by 2 bases and V by 1 base; bases with no gene match: 3. The table came from immunoSEQ multiplex PCR; TCRdb's copy has only in-frame clones and leaves some out. In the table there are about 71,000 clones, around 89% of which are singletons. The receptor was isolated from a man aged 50-59 years with acute or convalescent COVID-19. This chain uses TRBV7-9 with TRBJ2-1; TRBD2 aligns across 9 bases. The sample was peripheral blood. CDR3 sequence: CASSLGLADTYNEQFF. Written as DNA, the CDR3 is TGTGCCAGCAGCTTAGGACTAGCGGACACCTACAATGAGCAGTTCTTC.